This paragraph covers one T cell receptor beta chain sequence. What antigen it recognizes has not been identified. Base qualities are missing; no much larger clone stands one base away. Trimming at the junction amounts to 1 base on V and 2 bases on J, and the germline ends lie 3 bases apart. CDR1 and CDR2 are read off the germline V gene (reference sequence) as SGHAT and FQDESV. The CDR3 sequence holds 12 residues, the cysteine and phenylalanine included. The only DNA kept is the CDR3, 36 bases in frame from the first base. Following the manufacturer's recommendations, the immunoSEQ kit was used to generate TCR beta libraries from genomic DNA. Library preparation used a first multiplex PCR with proprietary primers, then a second PCR adding unique barcodes, with bead cleanups after each round. Each sample batch included a kit-provided positive control reaction and a negative control reaction. The final libraries underwent checking on an Agilent 4200 TapeStation D1000 ScreenTape, volumetric pooling, and quantification by qPCR. Sequencing ran on an Illumina NextSeq500 with a MidOutput 150-cycle cartridge, using 156 Read1 and 15 Index1 cycles with kit custom primers. The pooled library was loaded at roughly 1 pM, with an approximately 20% PhiX control spiked in. The paper's data handling went like this. Vendor-processed data were analyzed in R, and a clonotype was defined as all T cells sharing the same CDR3 nucleotide sequence. In the clone abundance analyses, frequencies in each sample were normalized to that sample's 10,000 most abundant clones. Before analysis, public T cell clones were removed, and these numbered fewer than five per sample on average. A difference in abundance of at least 32-fold between compartments was used to define tumor-enriched and baseline blood-enriched clonotypes. Clonotypes expanded or contracted between blood time points were identified with a beta-binomial differential abundance model. Tumor-blood repertoire similarity was measured with the Baroni-Urbani and Buser coefficient, and groups were compared using two-tailed Wilcoxon tests in R. TCRdb retrieved this table from immuneACCESS and kept in-frame rearrangements only. Not all clones are present; in checked studies, unresolved V genes account for under half, and no reason is known for the remainder. That table supplies the V and J calls and clone size; D and trimming were determined from the DNA. This sample has 100,000 to 150,000 clones in its table, and 88% of those were observed once. The ten largest clones add up to 5.5% to 6.5% of the sample.

This entry belongs to a study of radiation and T cells in renal cell carcinoma (dated by TCRdb to 2018 to 2021). Regarding the research as a whole: The samples were obtained from a clinical trial, where primary renal cell carcinomas were treated with 15 Gy stereotactic body radiation therapy and then removed by nephrectomy 4 weeks afterward. TCR beta sequencing covered approximately 51 samples in total, comprising around 26 tumors and about 27 peripheral blood samples. In the 45 to 65 samples combined, 4,016,671 unique CDR3 nucleotide sequences were found, encoding 2.5 million to 3 million unique CDR3 amino acid sequences.

The time point label, as the study defines it: blood 2 weeks post-SBRT. In light of the paper, this sample's treatment or condition label describes: 15 Gy SBRT to primary tumor, nephrectomy 4 weeks later. To track tumor-enriched clonotypes, serial peripheral blood was sampled from radiation-treated patients at baseline and at 2 weeks and 4 weeks after SBRT. All patients had renal cell carcinoma with clear cell pathology. The QIAamp DNA Blood Mini Kit (Qiagen) was used to prepare genomic DNA for TCR sequencing. Samples were included in the analyses only if all quality control checks were passed. Overall results and qualifications from the work: In blood, the top tumor clonotypes increased between baseline and 2 weeks post-radiation and then shrank by 4 weeks, which suggests that tumor-resident clones expanded only transiently. Because no pretreatment tumor biopsies were available, whether clonotypes were present in the tumor at baseline could not be determined. Tracking of blood repertoire dynamics stopped at less than five weeks after treatment, with no follow-up past that point. Because the trial had a single-armed design, the trial could not examine how radiation dose or scheduling affected the TCR repertoire.

This sequence was found in a woman aged 70-85 years with renal cell carcinoma. The input for sequencing was blood, taken from a patient whose treatment included radiotherapy and nephrectomy. In this chain, TRBV11-1 is recombined with TRBJ2-7, with the D gene uncertain. Here is the DNA: TGTGCCAGCAGCTTAGGAACCTACGAGCAGTACTTC. Protein translation: CASSLGTYEQYF.